Given below is one TCR beta chain in context. This CDR3 contains 16 residues. Unmatched junction bases numbered 6, after V lost 0 bases and J lost 4 bases. CDR1 and CDR2 (germline): DFQATT, SNEGSKA (reference sequence). These data belong to a study of T-cell reconstitution after alpha-beta-depleted transplantation in children. Preparing the TCRbeta library involved the use of unique molecular identifiers. TCRdb re-derived calls from the PCR reads in MiXCR, one entry per CDR3 protein. The sample contains about 210,000 distinct CDR3 sequences, about 15% of which appear only once. This sequence was found in a male patient aged 2 to 10 who had a stem cell transplant for acute lymphoblastic leukemia, so the T cells may come from the graft donor. The chain combines TRBV20-1 with TRBJ2-2; 9 bases agree with TRBD2. Sequencing was performed on PBMCs, mostly from graft donor cells, taken 360 days after TCRalphabeta/CD19-depleted stem cell transplant. The CDR3 loop is CSARDRGGAFTGELFF. The CDR3 DNA reads as TGCAGTGCTAGAGATCGCGGGGGGGCCTTCACCGGGGAGCTGTTTTTT.